Given below is one T cell receptor (beta chain) in context. The PCR used 60 Vbeta and 13 Jbeta primers. The repertoire was sequenced with immunoSEQ multiplex PCR; TCRdb's copy has only in-frame clones and lacks some. The sample has about 98,000 clones; about 74% are singletons. The sample is drawn from a study of cytomegalovirus exposure and HLA in healthy donors. The CDR3 loop spans 13 amino acids. Per germline, CDR1 LNHNV and CDR2 YYDKDF (reference sequence). Trimming took 0 bases from V and 14 from J; bases not matched to a gene: 7. The receptor was isolated from a male donor in good health and CMV-seronegative. Specimen: PBMCs. V and J are TRBV15 and TRBJ2-1; 7 bases are shared with TRBD1. CDR3 sequence: CATSRDSGTVKFF. Here the CDR3 DNA reads TGTGCCACCAGCAGAGACTCCGGGACAGTAAAGTTCTTC.